This T cell receptor beta chain was profiled in a study of Ad26.COV2.S vaccination and SARS-CoV-2 variants. V gave up 3 bases and J gave up 6 bases, with 14 bases separating them. The CDR3 is 14 residues long. Germline loops: CDR1 LGHDT, CDR2 YNNKEL (reference sequence). Sample treatment: roughly 20 received Ad26.COV2.S at low or high dose, single or two shots; five or six received placebo; per-sample allocation not given. Specimens were obtained on day 63 following the first vaccine or placebo injection. The table came from immunoSEQ multiplex PCR; TCRdb's copy has only in-frame clones and leaves some out. The sample yields about 320,000 clones, just under 85% seen once. This clone was counted a few times.

This TCR derives from a person aged 18 to 59 who received the Ad26.COV2.S COVID-19 vaccine or a placebo. The chain employs TRBV3-1 (or the pseudogene TRBV3-2) and TRBJ1-1; D uncertain. The sequencing here drew on peripheral blood, taken in a trial of Ad26.COV2.S vaccine versus placebo. CDR3 loop: CASSQFEVRAEAFF. CDR3 nucleotides: TGTGCCAGCAGCCAGTTCGAGGTAAGAGCTGAAGCTTTCTTT.